These 29 T cell receptor beta chains came from one sample sequenced in a study of blood T cells in healthy people across ages. Primers used in a second PCR of about 7 to 12 cycles were a sample-barcoded 5' primer and a J-beta primer mix. One entry per CDR3 protein results from TCRdb running MiXCR on the 5' RACE reads. The sample has around 1.7 million distinct CDR3 sequences, 25% to 30% seen once. Sequenced: blood. Source of these receptors: a woman aged 25 to 45 in good health.

This clonotype was picked up a small number of times. J is TRBJ2-2 and V is TRBV6-2 or TRBV6-3; 8 bases are shared with TRBD1. Germline V gene lookup returns CDR1 MNHEY and CDR2 SVGEGT. The CDR3 totals 16 residues. The junction had 9 bases not matched to a gene; V was cut back by 5 bases and J by 4 bases. Here the CDR3 reads CASSASGQELTGELFF. In DNA form, the CDR3 reads TGTGCCAGCAGTGCATCGGGACAGGAGCTCACCGGGGAGCTGTTTTTT.

This clonotype was recorded many times. The V and J genes are TRBV5-1 and TRBJ2-5; D is uncertain. Trimming pared 2 bases from V and 3 bases from J, leaving 8 bases between. Germline CDR1 is SGHRS and CDR2 is YFSETQ. The length of the CDR3 is 13 residues. The DNA for the CDR3 is TGCGCCAGCAGCTTTGCAGGAAAAGAGACCCAGTACTTC. This translates into CASSFAGKETQYF.

This clonotype was counted ten times or more. The chain is built from TRBV20-1 and TRBJ1-2; D remains unclear. Germline V gene sequence: CDR1 DFQATT, CDR2 SNEGSKA (reference sequence). Between the trimmed V and J ends, which lost 4 bases and 8 bases, there was a span of 11 bases. The CDR3 covers 11 residues. The CDR3 loop reads CSATLGHGYTF. The CDR3 bases are TGCAGTGCTACGCTAGGGCACGGCTACACCTTC.

This clonotype has only one observation. The chain combines TRBV7-6 with TRBJ2-2; D call uncertain. CDR1 and CDR2 (germline): SGHVS, FNYEAQ. The CDR3 length is 14 residues. Trimming took 7 bases from V and 0 from J, leaving 9 bases between them. DNA for the CDR3: TGTGCCAGCACCCCGGACCCGAACACCGGGGAGCTGTTTTTT. Translated: CASTPDPNTGELFF.

V is TRBV15 and J is TRBJ2-7; 9 nucleotides line up with TRBD1. The length of the CDR3 is 16 residues. Trimming removed 0 bases from V and 3 bases from J; junction bases left unmatched: 6. Germline V lookup: CDR1 LNHNV, CDR2 YYDKDF (reference sequence). CDR3 bases: TGTGCCACCAGCAGAGAAGCGGGACAGGGCATCTACGAGCAGTACTTC. Its protein is CATSREAGQGIYEQYF.

The chain links TRBV5-1 to TRBJ1-2; 9 bases agree with TRBD1. The junction had 11 bases not matched to a gene; V was cut back by 5 bases and J by 6 bases. The CDR3 covers 15 residues. Germline CDR1 reads SGHRS; CDR2 reads YFSETQ. CDR3 nucleotide sequence: TGCGCCAGCAGACTTGAACAGGGGGCTTCGAATGGCTACACCTTC. It is translated as CASRLEQGASNGYTF.

This clonotype occurred many times. V gene TRBV6-2 or TRBV6-3 combines with J gene TRBJ2-7; no clear D gene. This CDR3 is 12 amino acids long. Germline CDR1 is MNHEY and CDR2 is SVGEGT. V was shortened by 2 bases and J by 3 bases, with 5 bases between the two germline ends. The CDR3 DNA follows: TGTGCCAGCAGTTACAGCTTCTACGAGCAGTACTTC. It codes for CASSYSFYEQYF.

The V and J genes are TRBV20-1 and TRBJ1-6; D gene uncertain. Germline V gene data show CDR1 as DFQATT and CDR2 as SNEGSKA (reference sequence). The CDR3 is 15 residues long. V gave up 1 base and J gave up 8 bases, with 15 bases separating them. CDR3 nucleotide sequence: TGCAGTGCTAGAGTTAGTCCGGGATTATATTCACCCCTCCACTTT. Its translation: CSARVSPGLYSPLHF.

The CDR3, as DNA: TGTGCCAGCAGTTCTACGAAGGGGACAGGGTACCACGAGCAGTACTTC. It translates to CASSSTKGTGYHEQYF. The chain has TRBV6-5 and TRBJ2-7; TRBD1 aligns across 9 bases. The J segment lost 5 bases and the V segment lost 4 bases, leaving 12 bases of the junction unmatched. The CDR3 totals 16 residues. Germline V lookup: CDR1 MNHEY, CDR2 SVGAGI.

The chain uses TRBV6-6 and TRBJ2-2; D is uncertain. The CDR3 is 16 residues long. Germline V gives CDR1 MNHNY, CDR2 SVGAGI (reference sequence). The V end lost 5 bases, the J end lost 2 bases, and 15 bases lay between the germline ends. CDR3: CASSLLSGENTGELFF. The CDR3 DNA reads as TGTGCCAGCAGTCTCCTTTCAGGTGAAAACACCGGGGAGCTGTTTTTT.

The chain carries TRBV29-1 and TRBJ2-7; 9 nucleotides agree with TRBD1. Germline V CDR1 and CDR2: SQVTM, ANQGSEA. V dropped 7 bases and J dropped 10; count of bases not matched to a gene: 14. The CDR3 totals 13 residues. The CDR3 DNA reads as TGCAGCGCTCAAACAGGGGGCATGGGCGAACAGTACTTC. Translated, it gives CSAQTGGMGEQYF.

This clonotype was picked up many times. The chain joins TRBV25-1 to TRBJ2-5; no clear D. V was pared by 2 bases and J by 2 bases, with 12 bases between. Per germline, CDR1 MGHDK and CDR2 SYGVNS. The CDR3 runs to 15 residues. The DNA for the CDR3 is TGTGCCAGCAGTGAAGGAGCATCGTTGCAAGAGACCCAGTACTTC. As protein: CASSEGASLQETQYF.

This clonotype was found a few times. The chain uses TRBV7-2 and TRBJ2-3; D is unclear. V lost 5 bases, J lost 0 bases, and 9 bases lay in between. The CDR3 consists of 14 residues. Per germline, CDR1 SGHTA and CDR2 FQGNSA. The DNA for the CDR3 is TGTGCCAGCAGCATGACAACTAGCACAGATACGCAGTATTTT. As protein: CASSMTTSTDTQYF. Using reference TRBV7-2 and TRBJ2-3 for the parts outside the CDR3, the full variable domain is GAGVSQSPSNKVTEKGKDVELRCDPISGHTALYWYRQSLGQGLEFLIYFQGNSAPDKSGLPSDRFSAERTGGSVSTLTIQRTQQEDSAVYLCASSMTTSTDTQYFGPGTRLTVL.

The V and J genes are TRBV7-2 and TRBJ1-1; no definite D call. The germline V gene has CDR1 SGHTA and CDR2 FQGNSA. V dropped 5 bases and J dropped 3 bases, with 10 bases sitting between them. The CDR3 covers 13 residues. CDR3 nucleotides: TGTGCCAGCAGCGGAAAGGTCCACACTGAAGCTTTCTTT. Translated: CASSGKVHTEAFF.

Many counts were recorded for this clonotype. The chain combines TRBV5-1 with TRBJ2-7; 11 bases line up with TRBD2. The germline gives CDR1 SGHRS, CDR2 YFSETQ. V was pared by 1 base and J by 2 bases, with 5 bases of the junction left unmatched. The length of the CDR3 is 16 residues. The CDR3 sequence is CASSLMGLAATYEQYF. The CDR3, as DNA: TGCGCCAGCAGCTTGATGGGACTAGCGGCTACCTACGAGCAGTACTTC. The complete variable domain, with remaining parts taken from reference TRBV5-1 and TRBJ2-7, reads KAGVTQTPRYLIKTRGQQVTLSCSPISGHRSVSWYQQTPGQGLQFLFEYFSETQRNKGNFPGRFSGRQFSNSRSEMNVSTLELGDSALYLCASSLMGLAATYEQYFGPGTRLTVT.

The rearrangement uses TRBV28 and TRBJ1-2, with D maybe TRBD1 (6 bases). Germline CDR1 reads MDHEN; CDR2 reads SYDVKM. The V end lost 7 bases, the J end lost 5 bases, and 14 bases lay between the germline ends. This CDR3 region has 13 residues. CDR3 nucleotide sequence: TGTGCCAGCAATTCCCTGGACAGTTATGGCTACACCTTC. Protein sequence: CASNSLDSYGYTF.

The chain joins TRBV5-1 to TRBJ2-5; 7 bases match TRBD1. TRBJ2-1 explains the end of the DNA better; the J call may be wrong. CDR3 size: 15 residues. Germline CDR1 reads SGHRS; CDR2 reads YFSETQ. In DNA, the CDR3 is TGCGCCAGCAGCGATGGGACAGTCGCCCAAGAGACCCAGTTCTTC. The encoded protein is CASSDGTVAQETQFF.

This chain uses TRBV6-1 with TRBJ1-5; no reliable D call. The V and J ends lost 2 bases and 3 bases respectively, with 11 bases between them. The CDR3 is made up of 15 amino acids. Germline assignment: CDR1 MNHNS and CDR2 SASEGT. This CDR3 is CASSESDGPNQPQHF. In DNA, the CDR3 is TGTGCCAGCAGTGAATCGGACGGACCCAATCAGCCCCAGCATTTT.

This sequence joins TRBV4-3 and TRBJ2-3, with a tentative D call TRBD2 (5 bases). Germline assignment: CDR1 LGHNA and CDR2 YSLEER. The CDR3 covers 17 residues. V lost 0 bases to trimming and J lost 2 bases, with 15 bases between them. Here the CDR3 reads CASSQDSGSLLTDTQYF. In DNA, the CDR3 is TGCGCCAGCAGCCAAGACTCGGGATCCCTTCTCACAGATACGCAGTATTTT.

J is TRBJ2-7 and V is TRBV29-1, with D possibly matching TRBD2 (6 bases). The CDR3 sequence is 14 residues long. The germline V and J ends were trimmed by 6 bases and 3 bases, with 18 bases remaining between them. Germline V gene data show CDR1 as SQVTM and CDR2 as ANQGSEA. The CDR3 here is CSVAGTPSFYEQYF. DNA of the CDR3: TGCAGCGTCGCTGGGACTCCGAGCTTCTACGAGCAGTACTTC.

The V and J genes are TRBV6-5 and TRBJ2-4, with 7 bases matching TRBD1. With the DNA end fitting TRBJ2-7 better, the J assignment may be wrong. Germline V gives CDR1 MNHEY, CDR2 SVGAGI. The CDR3 sequence is 14 residues long. The CDR3 nucleotides are TGTGCCAGCGGACAGGAGTGGAAGCCCTACGAGCAGTACTTC. Its protein is CASGQEWKPYEQYF.

V gene TRBV5-1 combines with J gene TRBJ1-1, with 7 bases that match TRBD1. Germline lookup yields CDR1 SGHRS and CDR2 YFSETQ. The CDR3 spans 15 residues. Trimming at V came to 3 bases and at J to 5 bases, leaving 10 bases not matched to a gene. DNA of the CDR3: TGCGCCAGCAGCTCAGAGGGGGGGACAGAGACTGAAGCTTTCTTT. Translation: CASSSEGGTETEAFF.

Points on this clonotype: The junction departs from germline at one end; a sequencing error may be responsible. V usage is TRBV5-1 and J usage is TRBJ2-1; no clear D gene. This CDR3 has 14 amino acids. The V gene's germline CDR1 is SGHRS and CDR2 YFSETQ. CDR3 residues: CTSSLGTFNSEQFF. CDR3 in DNA: TGCACCAGCAGCTTGGGAACTTTTAACAGTGAGCAGTTCTTC. Looking up the rest from reference TRBV5-1 and TRBJ2-1 gives the full variable domain: KAGVTQTPRYLIKTRGQQVTLSCSPISGHRSVSWYQQTPGQGLQFLFEYFSETQRNKGNFPGRFSGRQFSNSRSEMNVSTLELGDSALYLCTSSLGTFNSEQFFGPGTRLTVL.

This rearrangement joins TRBV27 to TRBJ1-4; 9 nucleotides line up with TRBD1. CDR1 and CDR2 from the germline V gene are MNHEY and SMNVEV (reference sequence). The V segment lost 5 bases and the J segment 6 bases; nucleotides outside the gene matches: 7. This CDR3 comprises 15 residues. CDR3 region: CASSRPGQGDEKLFF. In nucleotides, the CDR3 is TGTGCCAGCAGTAGACCGGGACAGGGAGATGAAAAACTGTTTTTT.

A few counts support this clonotype. At one end the junction does not follow the germline gene, possibly because of a read error. This chain links TRBV15 with TRBJ2-7; D is possibly TRBD1 (5 bases). The CDR3 contains 12 residues. CDR1 and CDR2 (germline): LNHNV, YYDKDF (reference sequence). CDR3 in amino acids: CAASPGLDEQYF. CDR3 nucleotides: TGTGCCGCCAGCCCAGGGTTGGACGAGCAGTACTTC.

This clonotype was counted between two and nine times. The chain uses TRBV11-2 and TRBJ2-1, with TRBD2 identical over 10 bases. The CDR3 contains 15 residues. With 0 bases clipped from V and 12 bases from J, the junction kept 8 bases outside the gene matches. The germline gives CDR1 SGHAT, CDR2 FQNNGV. CDR3 in amino acids: CASSLEVAGGGGQFF. In DNA, the CDR3 is TGTGCCAGCAGCTTAGAAGTAGCGGGAGGCGGTGGGCAGTTCTTC.

With regard to this clonotype: This CDR3 is missing its conserved last phenylalanine or tryptophan, likely due to a read error. The genes are TRBV11-2 and TRBJ2-7; TRBD1 matches at 9 bases. Germline V gene data show CDR1 as SGHAT and CDR2 as FQNNGV. The CDR3 spans 15 residues. The CDR3 sequence is CASSLRTGVDYGQYL. The CDR3 DNA reads TGTGCCAGCAGCCTACGGACAGGGGTTGACTACGGGCAGTACTTA.

This clonotype appeared a few times. The CDR3 spells CSARGLTSDYEQYF. DNA for the CDR3: TGCAGTGCTAGAGGACTTACCAGCGACTACGAGCAGTACTTC. The chain couples TRBV20-1 to TRBJ2-7; no definite D call. The CDR3 totals 14 residues. V dropped 1 base and J dropped 3 bases, with 13 bases sitting between them. Germline-derived CDR1 and CDR2 are DFQATT and SNEGSKA (reference sequence).

The chain links TRBV12-3 or TRBV12-4 to TRBJ1-5, with D perhaps TRBD1 (5 bases). This CDR3 region has 16 residues. Trimming left V 1 base short and J 4 bases short, with 14 bases between. The CDR3 reads CASSLGSGRENQPQHF. CDR3 DNA sequence: TGTGCCAGCAGTTTAGGTTCAGGGAGAGAGAATCAGCCCCAGCATTTT.